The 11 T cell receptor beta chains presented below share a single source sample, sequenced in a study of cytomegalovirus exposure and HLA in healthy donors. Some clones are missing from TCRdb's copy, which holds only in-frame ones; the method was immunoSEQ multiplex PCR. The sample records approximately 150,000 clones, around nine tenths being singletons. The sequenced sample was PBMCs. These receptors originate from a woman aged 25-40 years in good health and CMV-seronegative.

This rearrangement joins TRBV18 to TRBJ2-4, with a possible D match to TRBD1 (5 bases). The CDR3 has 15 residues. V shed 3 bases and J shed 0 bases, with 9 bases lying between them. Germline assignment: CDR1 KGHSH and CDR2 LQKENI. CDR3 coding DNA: TGTGCCAGCTCACCGACAGACCTAGCCAAAAACATTCAGTACTTC. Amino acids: CASSPTDLAKNIQYF.

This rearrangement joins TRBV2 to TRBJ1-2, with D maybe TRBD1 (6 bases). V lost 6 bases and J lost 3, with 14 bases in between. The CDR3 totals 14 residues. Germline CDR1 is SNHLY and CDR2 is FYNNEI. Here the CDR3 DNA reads TGTGCCAGCAGCTACAGGGATGTGGACTATGGCTACACCTTC. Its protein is CASSYRDVDYGYTF.

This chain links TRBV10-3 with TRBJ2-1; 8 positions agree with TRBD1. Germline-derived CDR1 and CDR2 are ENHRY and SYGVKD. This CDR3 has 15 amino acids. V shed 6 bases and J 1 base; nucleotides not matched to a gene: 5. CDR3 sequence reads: CAISLGQGSYNEQFF. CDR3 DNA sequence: TGTGCCATCAGCTTAGGACAGGGATCCTACAATGAGCAGTTCTTC.

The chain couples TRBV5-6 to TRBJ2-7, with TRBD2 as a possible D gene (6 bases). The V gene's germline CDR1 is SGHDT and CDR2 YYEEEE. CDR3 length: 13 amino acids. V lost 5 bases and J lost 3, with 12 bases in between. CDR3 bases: TGTGCCAGCAGTCTCGGGAGAAACTACGAGCAGTACTTC. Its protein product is CASSLGRNYEQYF.

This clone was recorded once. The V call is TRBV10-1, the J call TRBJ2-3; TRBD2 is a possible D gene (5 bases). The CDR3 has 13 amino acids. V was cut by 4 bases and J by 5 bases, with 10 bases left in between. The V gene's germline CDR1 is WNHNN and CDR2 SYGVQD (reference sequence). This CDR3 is CASSGPSRDTQYF. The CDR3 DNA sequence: TGCGCCAGCAGTGGACCTAGCCGAGATACGCAGTATTTT.

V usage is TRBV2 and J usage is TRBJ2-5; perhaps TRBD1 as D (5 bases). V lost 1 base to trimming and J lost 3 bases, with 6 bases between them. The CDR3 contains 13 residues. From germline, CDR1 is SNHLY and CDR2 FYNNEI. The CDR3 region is CASSEGQKETQYF. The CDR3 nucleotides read TGTGCCAGCAGTGAAGGACAGAAAGAGACCCAGTACTTC.

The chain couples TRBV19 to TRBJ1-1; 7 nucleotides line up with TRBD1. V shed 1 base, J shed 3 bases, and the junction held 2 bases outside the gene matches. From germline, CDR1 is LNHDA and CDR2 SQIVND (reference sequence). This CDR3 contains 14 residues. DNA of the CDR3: TGTGCCAGTAGTATAGCCGGGACAGACACTGAAGCTTTCTTT. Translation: CASSIAGTDTEAFF.

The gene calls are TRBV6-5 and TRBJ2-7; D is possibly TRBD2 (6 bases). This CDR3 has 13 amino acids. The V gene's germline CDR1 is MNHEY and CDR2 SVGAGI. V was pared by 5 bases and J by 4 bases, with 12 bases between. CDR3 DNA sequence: TGTGCCAGCAGTCGCGGGAACTATTACGAGCAGTACTTC. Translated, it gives CASSRGNYYEQYF.

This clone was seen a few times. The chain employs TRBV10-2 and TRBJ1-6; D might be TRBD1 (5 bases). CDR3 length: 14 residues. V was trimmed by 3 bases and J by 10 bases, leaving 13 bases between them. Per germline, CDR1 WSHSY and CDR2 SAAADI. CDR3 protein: CASSDRASYSPLHF. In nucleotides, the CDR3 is TGCGCCAGCAGTGACAGGGCTAGTTACTCACCCCTCCACTTT.

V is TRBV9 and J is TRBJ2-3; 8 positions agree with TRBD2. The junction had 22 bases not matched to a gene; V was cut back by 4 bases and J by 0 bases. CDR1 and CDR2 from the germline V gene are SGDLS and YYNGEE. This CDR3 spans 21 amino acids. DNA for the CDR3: TGTGCCAGCAGCCTAAGGGGGATTAGCGGGGAATTACCCGCTAGCACAGATACGCAGTATTTT. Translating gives CASSLRGISGELPASTDTQYF. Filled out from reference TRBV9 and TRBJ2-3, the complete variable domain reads DSGVTQTPKHLITATGQRVTLRCSPRSGDLSVYWYQQSLDQGLQFLIQYYNGEERAKGNILERFSAQQFPDLHSELNLSSLELGDSALYFCASSLRGISGELPASTDTQYFGPGTRLTVL.

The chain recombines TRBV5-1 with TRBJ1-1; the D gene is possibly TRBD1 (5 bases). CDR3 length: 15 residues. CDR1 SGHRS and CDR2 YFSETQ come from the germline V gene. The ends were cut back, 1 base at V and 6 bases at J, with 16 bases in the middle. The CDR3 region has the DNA TGCGCCAGCAGCTTGACCACAGGAGCTAAGGCTGAAGCTTTCTTT. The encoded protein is CASSLTTGAKAEAFF.